The T cell receptor beta chain under discussion was sequenced for a study of T cell clonotyping in hematopoietic cell transplantation. Sequenced by immunoSEQ multiplex PCR; TCRdb stores in-frame clones only, minus some. The sample has some 14,000 clones, 85% to 95% seen once; the top ten hold approximately 4.2%. CDR3 length equals 15 residues. Germline CDR1 is SEHNR and CDR2 is FQNEAQ (reference sequence). The germline V and J ends were trimmed by 1 base and 5 bases, with 14 bases remaining between them. The sequence was collected from a male patient aged 60-70 years who had an allogeneic stem cell transplant from an unrelated donor, so the T cells may come from the graft donor. Some clones in this sample may be carry-over from other donors' samples. Sequenced material: PBMCs, taken 30 days after allogeneic stem cell transplant. This chain uses TRBV7-9 with TRBJ1-1; D is ambiguous. CDR3 nucleotide sequence: TGTGCCAGCAGCTTAGGAGGGTGGGGAGGGACTGAAGCTTTCTTT. Amino acid sequence: CASSLGGWGGTEAFF.